The entry below gives a single TCR beta chain sequence along with its context. What it binds is not known. The sample belongs to a study of T cell responses to AZD1222 COVID-19 vaccine. Sequencing was performed with immunoSEQ multiplex PCR; in TCRdb, only in-frame clones are kept and a portion is missing. The sample includes some 150,000 clones, about 90% seen only once; the top ten take roughly a tenth. Notes on the study in general: CD4 TCRs covered the whole spike, strongest at regions 160-218 and 743-854. An increase in Spike-specific TCR breadth and depth was observed after two AZD1222 doses. At baseline, just a handful of AZD1222 recipients tested seropositive.

Doses given second, at about 4 or about 12 weeks, were pooled. Sequencing was performed on peripheral blood, taken 28 days after the second AZD1222 dose. The origin of this receptor is an adult who received the AZD1222 COVID-19 vaccine.

The CDR3 reads CASSGRSNEQFF. As DNA, the CDR3 is TGTGCCAGCAGCGGACGGTCCAATGAGCAGTTCTTC. The J gene is TRBJ2-1, the V gene TRBV6-6; D call uncertain. This CDR3 has 12 residues. With 6 bases removed from V and 6 bases from J, the gap between germline ends came to 9 bases. Germline values: CDR1 MNHNY, CDR2 SVGAGI (reference sequence).